The TCR beta chain described here comes from a study of molecular identifiers for immune sequencing clone quantification. Broader study findings: Spiked Jurkat TCR RNA equal to one cell could reportedly be picked out among 940,000 or so naive cells.

This clonotype has just a few counts. Its cognate antigen is unknown. With 4 bases removed from V and 4 bases from J, the gap between germline ends came to 26 bases. This CDR3 is built from 18 residues. Germline V gene data show CDR1 as SEHNR and CDR2 as FQNEAQ (reference sequence). Making the bulk TCR libraries relied on previously described methods and listed TCR primers. TCRdb recomputed calls from the PCR reads with MiXCR, one row per CDR3 protein. The sample has 490,000 or so distinct CDR3 sequences; under 30% are singletons. The gene calls are TRBV7-9 and TRBJ2-7; possible D gene TRBD1, 7 bases. The clonotype was recovered from a human donor in good health. Some libraries in this study had Jurkat cell RNA spiked in. Sequenced: naive CD8+ T cells from blood, with Jurkat cell RNA spiked in. Subset reported: FACS-sorted CD8+CD4-CCR7+CD45RA+ naive T cells. The DNA for the CDR3 is TGTGCCAGCAGCTCCCCCCTAGTCCCAGGGGGGATACATTACGAGCAGTACTTC. It translates to CASSSPLVPGGIHYEQYF. The variable domain in full, completed from reference TRBV7-9 and TRBJ2-7, reads DTGVSQNPRHKITKRGQNVTFRCDPISEHNRLYWYRQTLGQGPEFLTYFQNEAQLEKSRLLSDRFSAERPKGSFSTLEIQRTEQGDSAMYLCASSSPLVPGGIHYEQYFGPGTRLTVT.